This T cell receptor beta chain was documented in a study of T cell changes during pregnancy in multiple sclerosis. Using immunoSEQ multiplex PCR, the repertoire was profiled, and TCRdb retains in-frame clones only, with some absent. Here the sample spans under 75,000 clones, 80% to 95% being singletons. Germline V lookup: CDR1 DFQATT, CDR2 SNEGSKA (reference sequence). The CDR3 loop spans 11 amino acids. V lost 8 bases to trimming and J lost 8 bases; unmatched junction nucleotides: 6. This sequence originates from a female donor with multiple sclerosis, enrolled in a pregnancy study. The sequencing used peripheral blood, collected in the first trimester of pregnancy. This chain connects TRBV20-1 to TRBJ1-2; 9 nucleotides match TRBD1. The CDR3 is CSRDRVGGYTF. The CDR3, as DNA: TGCAGTAGGGACAGGGTGGGGGGCTACACCTTC.